This record concerns one TCR beta chain sequence. Here immunoSEQ multiplex PCR was the method, and the copy in TCRdb shows in-frame clones only, minus some. This table holds over 45,000 clones, about 88% found once. This entry belongs to a study of T cell changes during pregnancy in multiple sclerosis. The CDR3 has 14 amino acids. Per germline, CDR1 MGHRA and CDR2 YSYEKL. With 6 bases removed from V and 1 base from J, the gap between germline ends came to 12 bases. The TCR was taken from a female donor with multiple sclerosis, enrolled in a pregnancy study. The V call is TRBV4-1, the J call TRBJ1-1; D might be TRBD1 (5 bases). The sequences come from peripheral blood, collected after pregnancy. CDR3 DNA sequence: TGCGCCAGCAGTCTGGTGACAGCGAACACTGAAGCTTTCTTT. Amino acid sequence: CASSLVTANTEAFF.